This T cell receptor beta chain emerged from a study of T cell changes during pregnancy in multiple sclerosis. TCRdb's copy holds only in-frame clones and misses some; the assay was immunoSEQ multiplex PCR. The sample lists about 62,000 clones; 89% were seen once. The CDR3 is made up of 14 amino acids. Per germline, CDR1 LNHDA and CDR2 SQIVND (reference sequence). The trim removed 5 bases at V and 7 bases at J, leaving 10 bases unmatched. The V gene is TRBV19, the J gene TRBJ2-7, with 8 bases fitting TRBD1. The material was peripheral blood, obtained in the first trimester of pregnancy. The clonotype was recovered from a female donor with multiple sclerosis, enrolled in a pregnancy study. CDR3 coding DNA: TGTGCCAGTAGTCTGCCAGGGGGCCGATGGGAGCAGTACTTC. Translated: CASSLPGGRWEQYF.